The rows below give T cell receptor beta chains drawn from one sample of a study of OX40 agonist ivuxolimab in advanced cancers. The assay was immunoSEQ multiplex PCR, and TCRdb's table has in-frame clones only and misses some. Here the sample spans about 54,000 clones, over 70% being singletons. The sample in question was CD4+ or CD8+ T cells sorted from blood, obtained in a trial of the OX40 agonist ivuxolimab. All receptors come from an adult with an advanced solid tumor such as melanoma, head and neck, liver or kidney cancer. CDR3s include the opening cysteine and the closing phenylalanine or tryptophan. Each record gives: clone size, J gene, V gene, D gene, CDR3 protein, CDR3 DNA. The D gene is left open where the match is weak. Some rows have no size entry. The others give once, few or many, or a class for an expanded clone.

abundance: few
j_gene: TRBJ1-4
v_gene: TRBV30
d_gene: NA
CDR3aa: CAWSVPLLQGEKLFF
CDR3nt: TGTGCCTGGAGTGTACCCCTCCTACAGGGTGAAAAACTGTTTTTT

abundance: few
j_gene: TRBJ1-5
v_gene: TRBV27
d_gene: TRBD1
CDR3aa: CASSLRTGNQPQHF
CDR3nt: TGTGCCAGCAGTTTGCGGACAGGGAATCAGCCCCAGCATTTT

abundance: NA
j_gene: TRBJ1-1
v_gene: TRBV19
d_gene: NA
CDR3aa: CASSSSGSGTEAFF
CDR3nt: TGTGCCAGTAGTAGCTCAGGGTCGGGCACTGAAGCTTTCTTT

abundance: once
j_gene: TRBJ2-1
v_gene: TRBV5-1
d_gene: NA
CDR3aa: CASSLAPGGPKHNEQFF
CDR3nt: TGCGCCAGCAGCTTGGCTCCCGGGGGACCCAAACACAATGAGCAGTTCTTC

abundance: NA
j_gene: TRBJ1-5
v_gene: TRBV6-5
d_gene: TRBD1
CDR3aa: CASSYRGQGNQPQHF
CDR3nt: TGTGCCAGCTCTTACAGGGGCCAGGGCAATCAGCCCCAGCATTTT

abundance: NA
j_gene: TRBJ1-1
v_gene: TRBV7-2
d_gene: TRBD1
CDR3aa: CASSLGDRGQAEAFF
CDR3nt: TGTGCCAGCAGCTTAGGAGACAGGGGGCAGGCTGAAGCTTTCTTT

abundance: NA
j_gene: TRBJ2-5
v_gene: TRBV5-1
d_gene: NA
CDR3aa: CASSLGGYLGQETQYF
CDR3nt: TGCGCCAGCAGCTTGGGGGGGTACTTAGGCCAAGAGACCCAGTACTTC

abundance: NA
j_gene: TRBJ1-6
v_gene: TRBV7-2
d_gene: TRBD1
CDR3aa: CASSPTGTASSPLHF
CDR3nt: TGTGCCAGCAGCCCCACTGGGACAGCTAGTTCACCCCTCCACTTT

abundance: NA
j_gene: TRBJ1-1
v_gene: TRBV7-9
d_gene: NA
CDR3aa: CAIILGGLGTEAFF
CDR3nt: TGTGCCATCATATTAGGGGGTTTGGGCACTGAAGCTTTCTTT

abundance: NA
j_gene: TRBJ2-2
v_gene: TRBV6-5
d_gene: NA
CDR3aa: CASIKQGWTGELFF
CDR3nt: TGTGCCAGCATAAAACAGGGTTGGACCGGGGAGCTGTTTTTT

abundance: once
j_gene: TRBJ1-1
v_gene: TRBV18
d_gene: NA
CDR3aa: CASSSAGQPNTEAFF
CDR3nt: TGTGCCAGCTCATCGGCAGGACAACCGAACACTGAAGCTTTCTTT

abundance: NA
j_gene: TRBJ1-5
v_gene: TRBV6-5
d_gene: NA
CDR3aa: CASSEEWWNQPQHF
CDR3nt: TGTGCCAGCAGTGAAGAATGGTGGAATCAGCCCCAGCATTTT

abundance: NA
j_gene: TRBJ2-7
v_gene: TRBV6-5
d_gene: NA
CDR3aa: CASSETPTFEQYF
CDR3nt: TGTGCCAGCAGTGAAACCCCCACGTTCGAGCAGTACTTC

abundance: NA
j_gene: TRBJ1-4
v_gene: TRBV5-4
d_gene: NA
CDR3aa: CASSYQGNEKLFF
CDR3nt: TGTGCCAGCAGCTATCAGGGGAATGAAAAACTGTTTTTT

abundance: NA
j_gene: TRBJ2-7
v_gene: TRBV30
d_gene: TRBD2
CDR3aa: CAWSGSGRTAYEQYF
CDR3nt: TGTGCCTGGAGTGGTAGCGGGAGGACGGCCTACGAGCAGTACTTC

abundance: NA
j_gene: TRBJ1-4
v_gene: TRBV4-2
d_gene: NA
CDR3aa: CASSPPQVGLGGNEKLFF
CDR3nt: TGTGCCAGCAGCCCCCCTCAGGTGGGGCTGGGGGGTAATGAAAAACTGTTTTTT

abundance: NA
j_gene: TRBJ2-7
v_gene: TRBV5-8
d_gene: TRBD1
CDR3aa: CASSRTGGEGVYYEQYF
CDR3nt: TGTGCCAGCAGCCGGACAGGCGGTGAGGGGGTATACTACGAGCAGTACTTC

abundance: NA
j_gene: TRBJ1-5
v_gene: TRBV7-2
d_gene: NA
CDR3aa: CASSLDNQPQHF
CDR3nt: TGTGCCAGCAGCTTAGACAATCAGCCCCAGCATTTT

abundance: NA
j_gene: TRBJ2-1
v_gene: TRBV19
d_gene: NA
CDR3aa: CASSIRDSLREQFF
CDR3nt: TGTGCCAGTAGTATACGTGACAGCCTTCGCGAGCAGTTCTTC

abundance: NA
j_gene: TRBJ1-1
v_gene: TRBV18
d_gene: NA
CDR3aa: CASSPRLTEAFF
CDR3nt: TGTGCCAGCTCACCACGGCTGACTGAAGCTTTCTTT

abundance: NA
j_gene: TRBJ1-2
v_gene: TRBV11-2
d_gene: NA
CDR3aa: CASSPTDSAYGYTF
CDR3nt: TGTGCCAGCAGCCCTACGGACTCCGCCTATGGCTACACCTTC

abundance: NA
j_gene: TRBJ1-5
v_gene: TRBV6-1
d_gene: NA
CDR3aa: CASSEGRGPQHF
CDR3nt: TGTGCCAGCAGTGAAGGGCGGGGGCCCCAGCATTTT

abundance: NA
j_gene: TRBJ1-2
v_gene: TRBV28
d_gene: TRBD1
CDR3aa: CASSLTLRGHGYTF
CDR3nt: TGTGCCAGCAGCTTAACTTTGAGGGGGCACGGCTACACCTTC

abundance: NA
j_gene: TRBJ1-5
v_gene: TRBV19
d_gene: NA
CDR3aa: CASLGQTYNQPQHF
CDR3nt: TGTGCCAGCCTGGGCCAGACCTACAATCAGCCCCAGCATTTT

abundance: NA
j_gene: TRBJ2-7
v_gene: TRBV6-6
d_gene: NA
CDR3aa: CASSPQGFTYEQYF
CDR3nt: TGTGCCAGCAGTCCTCAGGGGTTCACCTACGAGCAGTACTTC

abundance: NA
j_gene: TRBJ1-2
v_gene: TRBV7-2
d_gene: NA
CDR3aa: CASSSTVNYGYTF
CDR3nt: TGTGCCAGCAGCTCGACGGTGAACTATGGCTACACCTTC

abundance: few
j_gene: TRBJ1-5
v_gene: TRBV19
d_gene: NA
CDR3aa: CASSHPPYPRANQPQHF
CDR3nt: TGTGCCAGTAGTCACCCTCCTTACCCTCGGGCCAATCAGCCCCAGCATTTT

abundance: NA
j_gene: TRBJ2-1
v_gene: TRBV11-2
d_gene: NA
CDR3aa: CASRAGHRTNNEQFF
CDR3nt: TGTGCCAGCAGGGCGGGACATCGGACTAACAATGAGCAGTTCTTC

abundance: NA
j_gene: TRBJ2-7
v_gene: TRBV11-3
d_gene: NA
CDR3aa: CASSRRAYEQYF
CDR3nt: TGTGCCAGCAGCCGCAGGGCCTACGAGCAGTACTTC

abundance: NA
j_gene: TRBJ2-7
v_gene: TRBV20-1
d_gene: TRBD2
CDR3aa: CSAGGRDEQYF
CDR3nt: TGCAGTGCCGGGGGGAGGGACGAGCAGTACTTC

abundance: NA
j_gene: TRBJ2-3
v_gene: TRBV25-1
d_gene: NA
CDR3aa: CASSLMGRDTQYF
CDR3nt: TGTGCCAGCAGCCTGATGGGGCGTGATACGCAGTATTTT

abundance: few
j_gene: TRBJ2-7
v_gene: TRBV6-1
d_gene: NA
CDR3aa: CASSERAAGTYEQYF
CDR3nt: TGTGCCAGCAGTGAAAGGGCAGCGGGTACCTACGAGCAGTACTTC

abundance: few
j_gene: TRBJ1-5
v_gene: TRBV4-1
d_gene: NA
CDR3aa: CASSQVGLDLSDQPQHF
CDR3nt: TGCGCCAGCAGCCAAGTAGGTCTCGACCTGAGTGATCAGCCCCAGCATTTT

abundance: NA
j_gene: TRBJ1-6
v_gene: TRBV19
d_gene: NA
CDR3aa: CASSKQAYNSPLHF
CDR3nt: TGTGCCAGTAGTAAGCAGGCCTATAATTCACCCCTCCACTTT

abundance: NA
j_gene: TRBJ1-3
v_gene: TRBV11-2
d_gene: NA
CDR3aa: CASSLVPGVGGNTIYF
CDR3nt: TGTGCCAGCAGCTTAGTACCGGGCGTAGGTGGAAACACCATATATTTT

abundance: many
j_gene: TRBJ1-5
v_gene: TRBV2
d_gene: NA
CDR3aa: CASSRQASNQPQHF
CDR3nt: TGTGCCAGCAGCCGACAGGCTAGCAATCAGCCCCAGCATTTT